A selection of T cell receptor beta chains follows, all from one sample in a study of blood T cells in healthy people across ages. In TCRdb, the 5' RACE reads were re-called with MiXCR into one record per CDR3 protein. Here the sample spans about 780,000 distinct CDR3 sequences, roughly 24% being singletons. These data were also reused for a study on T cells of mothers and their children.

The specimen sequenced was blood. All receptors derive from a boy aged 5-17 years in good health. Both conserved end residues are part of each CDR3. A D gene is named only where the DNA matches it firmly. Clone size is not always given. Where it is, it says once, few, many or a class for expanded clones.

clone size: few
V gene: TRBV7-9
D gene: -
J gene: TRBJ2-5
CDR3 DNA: TGTGCCAGCAGCTTATCGGGGCATCCTCAAGAGACCCAGTACTTC
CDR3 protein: CASSLSGHPQETQYF

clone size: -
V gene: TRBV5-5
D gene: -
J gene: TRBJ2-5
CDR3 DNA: TGTACCAGCAGGTGGCTGCCAGGACCCCAAGAGACCCAGTACTTC
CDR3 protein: CTSRWLPGPQETQYF

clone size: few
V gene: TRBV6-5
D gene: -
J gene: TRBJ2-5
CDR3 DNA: TGTGCCAGCAGTTACTCCAAAACCGCGGATGGAGAGACCCAGTACTTC
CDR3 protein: CASSYSKTADGETQYF

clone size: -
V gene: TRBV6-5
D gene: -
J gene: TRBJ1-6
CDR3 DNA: TGTGCCAGCAGTTACGCGGGTAGGGCGTATAATTCACCCCTCCACTTT
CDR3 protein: CASSYAGRAYNSPLHF

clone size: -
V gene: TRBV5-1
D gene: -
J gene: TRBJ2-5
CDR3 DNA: TGCGCCAGCAGCTTGGACAGGGTCGATTCTCGGGAGACCCAGTACTTC
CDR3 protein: CASSLDRVDSRETQYF

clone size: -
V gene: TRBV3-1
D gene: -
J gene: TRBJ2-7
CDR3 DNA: TGTGCCAGCAGCCAACCTTGGAAGGGTCGGTACGAGCAGTACTTC
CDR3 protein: CASSQPWKGRYEQYF

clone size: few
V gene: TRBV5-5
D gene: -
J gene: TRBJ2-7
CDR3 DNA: TGTGCCAGCAGAGAGGACGGAAGAAGCTCCTACGAGCAGTACTTC
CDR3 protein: CASREDGRSSYEQYF

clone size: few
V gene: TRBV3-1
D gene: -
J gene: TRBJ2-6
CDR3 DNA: TGTGCCAGCAGCTTTGACATAATCTCTGGGGCCAACGTCCTGACTTTC
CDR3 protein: CASSFDIISGANVLTF

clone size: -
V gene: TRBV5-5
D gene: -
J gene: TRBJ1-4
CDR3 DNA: TGTGCCAGCAGCTTGTATAGGACTAATGAAAAACTGTTTTTT
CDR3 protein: CASSLYRTNEKLFF

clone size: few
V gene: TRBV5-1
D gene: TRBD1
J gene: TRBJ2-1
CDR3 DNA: TGCGCCAGCAGCCGGCGGACAGGGGGCAGCTACAATGAGCAGTTATTC
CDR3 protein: CASSRRTGGSYNEQLF

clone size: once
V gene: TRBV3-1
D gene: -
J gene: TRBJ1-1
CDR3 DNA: TGTGCCAGCAGCCGGAGCGAGGGTAATGAAGCTTTCTTT
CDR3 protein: CASSRSEGNEAFF

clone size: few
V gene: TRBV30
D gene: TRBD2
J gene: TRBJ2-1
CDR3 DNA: TGTGCCTGGAGTGTGAAGAGCGGGAGTATCAATGAGCAGTTCTTC
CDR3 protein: CAWSVKSGSINEQFF

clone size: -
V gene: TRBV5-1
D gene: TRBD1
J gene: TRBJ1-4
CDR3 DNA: TGCGCCAGCAGGCAACAGGGGGGAGAAAAACTGTTTTTT
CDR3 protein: CASRQQGGEKLFF

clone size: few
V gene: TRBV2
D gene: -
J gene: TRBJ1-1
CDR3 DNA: TGTGCCAGCAGTGAGTACGGTGAAGCTTTCTTT
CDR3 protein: CASSEYGEAFF

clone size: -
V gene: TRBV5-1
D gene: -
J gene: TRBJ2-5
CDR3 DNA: TGCGCCAGCAGCTTGGCCGGGGCCGCGTACCAAGAGACCCAGTACTTC
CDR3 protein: CASSLAGAAYQETQYF

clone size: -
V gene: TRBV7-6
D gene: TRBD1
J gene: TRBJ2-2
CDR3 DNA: TGTGCCAGCAGCCCAGGTCCCGGGACAGGGATGGACACCGGGGAGCTGTTTTTT
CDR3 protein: CASSPGPGTGMDTGELFF

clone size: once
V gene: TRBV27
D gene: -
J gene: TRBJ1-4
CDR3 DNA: TGTGCCAGCAGTACGGGACGGTTTAATGAAAAACTGTTTTTT
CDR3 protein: CASSTGRFNEKLFF

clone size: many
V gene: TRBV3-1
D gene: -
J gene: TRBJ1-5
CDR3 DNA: TGTGCCAGCACCCAACAGGGCTCAGGGCAGCCCCAGCATTTT
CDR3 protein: CASTQQGSGQPQHF